The T cell receptor (beta chain) described here comes from a study of T-cell reconstitution after alpha-beta-depleted transplantation in children. The length of the CDR3 is 17 residues. CDR1 SGDLS and CDR2 YYNGEE come from the germline V gene. Trimming shortened V by 0 bases and J by 0 bases, and 13 bases separated the two germline ends. This clonotype was observed a few times. A TCRbeta library incorporating unique molecular identifiers was prepared. Each CDR3 protein is one row after TCRdb ran MiXCR on the PCR reads. The data contain 350,000 to 400,000 distinct CDR3 sequences, 13% of them singletons.

The sequence was collected from a human donor who donated a stem cell graft to a child with Fanconi anemia. The V and J genes are TRBV9 and TRBJ1-3; D is unclear. Sequenced material: PBMCs, taken from the stem cell graft. As DNA, the CDR3 is TGTGCCAGCAGCGTAGAAGGACCGCCGAGCTCTGGAAACACCATATATTTT. Translation gives CASSVEGPPSSGNTIYF.